The 19 T cell receptor beta chains below come from one sample, sequenced in a study of post-analysis software for immune sequencing data. Study results and caveats: Patients used five TRBV segments, including TRBV5-6, TRBV5-1 and TRBV20-1, more often than controls.

TCR beta libraries were prepared from cDNA with unique molecular identifiers. TCRdb recomputed calls from the PCR reads with MiXCR, one row per CDR3 protein. The data contain hundreds of thousands of distinct CDR3 sequences, just under 30% of them singletons. Antigen specificity for these receptors is unknown. Sequenced: blood. The receptors here all came from a girl aged 10-17 years with multiple sclerosis.

The chain joins TRBV9 to TRBJ2-1, with 9 bases matching TRBD1. Trimming cost V 2 bases and J 1 base; bases outside gene matches: 16. This CDR3 is 20 amino acids long. The germline gives CDR1 SGDLS, CDR2 YYNGEE. The CDR3 DNA is TGTGCCAGCAGCGTCTCTTCGGGACAGGGCAAATTCGTTTCCTACAATGAGCAGTTCTTC. Its translation is CASSVSSGQGKFVSYNEQFF.

The gene calls are TRBV24-1 and TRBJ2-1, with 7 bases lining up with TRBD2. CDR3 length equals 13 residues. Germline V gene sequence: CDR1 KGHDR, CDR2 SFDVKD. J was trimmed by 9 bases and V by 0 bases; bases with no gene match: 1. The CDR3: CATSDLASGEQFF. Here the CDR3 DNA reads TGTGCCACCAGTGATTTGGCTAGCGGTGAGCAGTTCTTC.

This clonotype turned up a few times. The chain combines TRBV29-1 with TRBJ2-7; D possibly corresponds to TRBD1 (5 bases). CDR3 length equals 14 residues. The V gene's germline CDR1 is SQVTM and CDR2 ANQGSEA. V was pared by 4 bases and J by 6 bases, with 19 bases between. CDR3 loop: CSVAPGQFRGEQYF. The CDR3 DNA follows: TGCAGCGTTGCCCCGGGCCAGTTTAGGGGCGAGCAGTACTTC.

A few counts support this clonotype. CDR3 in amino acids: CASSQPPGTGTYEQYF. In DNA form, the CDR3 reads TGTGCCAGCAGTCAGCCACCCGGGACAGGGACCTACGAGCAGTACTTC. The chain uses TRBV28 and TRBJ2-7; 9 bases are a match to TRBD1. V shed 5 bases and J 2 bases; nucleotides not matched to a gene: 10. Per germline, CDR1 MDHEN and CDR2 SYDVKM. There are 16 residues in the CDR3.

This clonotype was picked up a small number of times. The V and J genes are TRBV4-1 and TRBJ2-5; D not certain. CDR1 MGHRA and CDR2 YSYEKL come from the germline V gene. The CDR3 is 14 amino acids. V dropped 0 bases and J dropped 3 bases, with 8 bases sitting between them. The CDR3, as DNA: TGCGCCAGCAGCCAAGATGGGCGGAAAGAGACCCAGTACTTC. Its protein product is CASSQDGRKETQYF.

This clonotype was counted only a few times. The rearrangement uses TRBV28 and TRBJ2-3; 13 positions match TRBD2. V trimming: 4 bases; J trimming: 0 bases; junction bases outside the gene matches: 10. The CDR3 extends over 19 amino acids. Germline CDR1 and CDR2: MDHEN and SYDVKM. The CDR3 DNA reads TGTGCCAGCAGTTCTACCGGGACTAGCGGGACGCATAGCACAGATACGCAGTATTTT. It yields the protein CASSSTGTSGTHSTDTQYF. The whole variable domain, filled in from reference TRBV28 and TRBJ2-3, reads DVKVTQSSRYLVKRTGEKVFLECVQDMDHENMFWYRQDPGLGLRLIYFSYDVKMKEKGDIPEGYSVSREKKERFSLILESASTNQTSMYLCASSSTGTSGTHSTDTQYFGPGTRLTVL.

This clonotype was seen a few times. The gene calls are TRBV20-1 and TRBJ2-1; 14 bases line up with TRBD2. CDR1 and CDR2 from the germline V gene are DFQATT and SNEGSKA (reference sequence). The CDR3 contains 13 residues. V lost 6 bases to trimming and J lost 11 bases; unmatched junction nucleotides: 6. The CDR3 spells CSARTSGRPQQFF. The CDR3 nucleotides are TGCAGTGCGAGGACTAGCGGGAGGCCCCAGCAGTTCTTC.

This clonotype was picked up a small number of times. The chain couples TRBV7-9 to TRBJ2-3; D gene unclear. The CDR3 is made up of 15 amino acids. Trimming stripped 1 base from V and 1 base from J, with 9 bases between. Germline V gives CDR1 SEHNR, CDR2 FQNEAQ (reference sequence). CDR3 region: CASSLVSWGTDTQYF. The CDR3 coding sequence is TGTGCCAGCAGCTTAGTGAGCTGGGGCACAGATACGCAGTATTTT.

The genes are TRBV7-2 and TRBJ1-4; 7 bases map to TRBD1. The CDR3 is 13 amino acids. CDR1 is SGHTA, CDR2 FQGNSA, per germline. Trimming took 5 bases from V and 7 from J; bases not matched to a gene: 4. CDR3 residues: CASSRGQIEKLFF. DNA of the CDR3: TGTGCCAGCAGCCGGGGACAGATTGAAAAACTGTTTTTT.

This clonotype was seen more than once but under ten times. This chain joins TRBV9 and TRBJ2-7, with 7 nucleotides matching TRBD1. CDR3 size: 15 residues. The germline CDR1 and CDR2 sequences are SGDLS and YYNGEE. V lost 4 bases and J lost 0; bases outside the gene matches: 7. This chain's CDR3 is CASSPRGQLSYEQYF. The CDR3 DNA reads as TGTGCCAGCAGCCCCCGGGGACAGCTCTCCTACGAGCAGTACTTC.

Turning to this clonotype: A read error may produce the germline difference seen at one junction end. The rearrangement joins TRBV7-9 to TRBJ1-4; D unclear. The length of the CDR3 is 13 residues. The germline CDR1 and CDR2 sequences are SEHNR and FQNEAQ (reference sequence). CDR3 sequence (DNA): TGTGCCAGCAGCTTAGCCGACGGTGAAAAACCGTTTTTT. Protein product: CASSLADGEKPFF. The full variable domain, in which reference TRBV7-9 and TRBJ1-4 provide the parts outside the CDR3, is DTGVSQNPRHKITKRGQNVTFRCDPISEHNRLYWYRQTLGQGPEFLTYFQNEAQLEKSRLLSDRFSAERPKGSFSTLEIQRTEQGDSAMYLCASSLADGEKPFFGSGTQLSVL.

The V call is TRBV20-1, the J call TRBJ1-4; 11 bases match TRBD1. Germline V lookup: CDR1 DFQATT, CDR2 SNEGSKA (reference sequence). V shed 2 bases and J 11 bases; nucleotides not matched to a gene: 10. The CDR3 totals 15 residues. CDR3 nucleotide sequence: TGCAGTGCTAGAAAACCGGGACAGGGGGTGTGGAAACTGTTTTTT. Its translation is CSARKPGQGVWKLFF.

This clonotype was counted between two and nine times. This chain joins TRBV6-5 and TRBJ1-1; perhaps TRBD1 as D (6 bases). Trimming took off 6 bases at V and 1 base at J, with 15 bases between the two ends. CDR3 length equals 15 residues. Germline assignment: CDR1 MNHEY and CDR2 SVGAGI. CDR3 loop: CASRRDIPPNTEAFF. The CDR3, as DNA: TGTGCCAGCAGACGGGACATCCCGCCGAACACTGAAGCTTTCTTT.

V gene TRBV11-2 combines with J gene TRBJ2-7; D perhaps matches TRBD2 (6 bases). The last part of the DNA fits TRBJ2-5 better; the J call may be wrong. Germline values: CDR1 SGHAT, CDR2 FQNNGV. The CDR3 sequence is 15 residues long. CDR3 nucleotide sequence: TGTGCCAGCAGCCTAGGGGAGACTAGTTGGGAGACCCAGTACTTC. Residues: CASSLGETSWETQYF.

In this sample, this clonotype turned up a few times. The chain carries TRBV9 and TRBJ2-3, with a weak D call TRBD1 (5 bases). The CDR3 extends over 15 amino acids. The germline CDR1 and CDR2 sequences are SGDLS and YYNGEE. V lost 4 bases, J lost 2 bases, and 14 bases lay in between. CDR3 sequence reads: CASSYTGYPTDTQYF. The CDR3 coding sequence is TGTGCCAGCAGCTATACAGGCTACCCCACAGATACGCAGTATTTT.

The table lists this clonotype with many counts. In nucleotides, the CDR3 is TGCAGTGCTAGAGGGGGGACTAGCTTAGAGACCCAGTACTTC. Amino acid sequence: CSARGGTSLETQYF. The J gene is TRBJ2-5, the V gene TRBV20-1; 9 bases map to TRBD2. The V and J ends lost 1 base and 4 bases, in that order; junction bases with no gene match: 4. This CDR3 is 14 amino acids long. Per germline, CDR1 DFQATT and CDR2 SNEGSKA (reference sequence).

Concerning this clonotype itself: A much bigger clone sits one base away, suggesting this may be a read error. The chain employs TRBV12-3 or TRBV12-4 and TRBJ2-3; no firm D call. V was clipped by 1 base and J by 2 bases, with 7 bases between them. CDR3 size: 14 residues. The CDR3 DNA sequence: TGTGCCAGCAGTTTAGGGGCCCACACAGATACGCAGTATTTT. Translated, it gives CASSLGAHTDTQYF.

This clonotype was detected only a few times. V usage is TRBV18 and J usage is TRBJ2-5, with D perhaps being TRBD1 or TRBD2 (6 bases each). The J call may be in error: the DNA end matches TRBJ2-7 better. Per the germline V gene, CDR1 is KGHSH and CDR2 is LQKENI. The CDR3 is 16 amino acids. The CDR3: CASSPKGGRGITEQYF. For the CDR3, the DNA is TGTGCCAGCTCACCAAAAGGGGGGAGAGGTATAACCGAGCAGTACTTC.

The chain has TRBV11-2 and TRBJ2-7, with D hard to call. This CDR3 has 14 residues. V was shortened by 5 bases and J by 5 bases, with 16 bases between the two germline ends. In germline, CDR1 is SGHAT, CDR2 FQNNGV. The CDR3 DNA reads as TGTGCCAGCAGCCTACCAATTGACACTAACGAGCAGTACTTC. It specifies CASSLPIDTNEQYF.